This T cell receptor (beta chain) was retrieved from a study of blood T cells in healthy people across ages. Study outcomes and limitations: Leaving the PBMCs unsorted stopped any conclusive comparison of naive versus antigen-experienced cells. Measured against age, TCR beta diversity per million T cells decreased in a roughly linear manner. Both higher diversity and more naive CD4+ cells marked long-lived donors when set against aged donors.

It was with a sample-barcoded 5' primer and a J-beta primer mix that a second PCR of roughly 7 to 12 cycles was run. A template-switch adaptor containing 12 random nucleotides labeled each cDNA molecule. Each CDR3 protein is one row after TCRdb ran MiXCR on the 5' RACE reads. The repertoire consists of more than 800,000 distinct CDR3 sequences, with 29% occurring once and the leading ten covering roughly a sixth. A remark on this clonotype: As yet, its antigen is unknown.

The receptor comes from a woman of 80 years or more in good health. The sample consisted of blood.

The CDR3 here is CASSAQNGELFF. CDR3 coding DNA: TGTGCCAGCAGCGCCCAAAACGGGGAGCTGTTTTTT. This chain connects TRBV9 to TRBJ2-2; D call uncertain. Germline CDR1 is SGDLS and CDR2 is YYNGEE. With 3 bases removed from V and 7 bases from J, the gap between germline ends came to 7 bases. CDR3 size: 12 residues.